What follows are 3 T cell receptor beta chains derived from one specimen sequenced in a study of graft-versus-host responses after intestinal transplantation. Using immunoSEQ multiplex PCR, the repertoire was profiled, and TCRdb retains in-frame clones only, with some absent. The table includes 43,000 or so clones, roughly 94% detected once. The source was PBMCs, collected 330 to 350 days after intestinal transplant. These receptors originate from a human patient who received an intestinal transplant, so some T cells may come from the graft donor.

This clone has only one observation. The V and J genes are TRBV10-3 and TRBJ2-5; 8 nucleotides match TRBD1. After removal of 3 bases from V and 5 bases from J, the junction contained 14 bases not matched to a gene. This CDR3 is 17 amino acids long. Germline loops: CDR1 ENHRY, CDR2 SYGVKD. CDR3 in amino acids: CAISDRGGQGAGETQYF. The CDR3 DNA reads as TGTGCCATCAGTGACCGGGGTGGCCAGGGGGCCGGGGAGACCCAGTACTTC.

The CDR3: CASKGGYEQYF. CDR3 DNA sequence: TGTGCCAGCAAGGGGGGGTACGAGCAGTACTTC. The J gene is TRBJ2-7, the V gene TRBV28, with TRBD2 as a possible D gene (7 bases). CDR3 length: 11 residues. Germline assignment: CDR1 MDHEN and CDR2 SYDVKM. Trimming shortened V by 7 bases and J by 4 bases, and 8 bases separated the two germline ends.

In its sample, this clone was seen once. V is TRBV11-2 and J is TRBJ1-2; D not resolved. V was pared by 1 base and J by 6 bases, with 15 bases between. Germline CDR1 SGHAT, CDR2 FQNNGV. CDR3 length: 15 amino acids. The CDR3 region is CASSLVSAGPDGYTF. The CDR3 coding sequence is TGTGCCAGCAGCTTAGTGTCCGCCGGGCCTGATGGCTACACCTTC.